This T cell receptor beta chain appears in the sequencing data of a study of CD8+ T cells in alopecia areata. Study-wide background: Dosing with tofacitinib proceeded for 6 to 18 months, followed by 6 months off drug.

This clone turned up a few times. Extracted from the samples, RNA was reverse transcribed into cDNA to serve as the sequencing template. The repertoire was sequenced with immunoSEQ multiplex PCR; TCRdb's copy has only in-frame clones and lacks some. The profile shows about 250,000 clones, roughly two thirds of them singletons. Alopecia areata patients provided lesional scalp punch biopsies and peripheral blood, both collected for the study. Germline V gene data show CDR1 as ENHRY and CDR2 as SYGVKD. V lost 7 bases and J lost 2, with 11 bases in between. The CDR3 loop spans 13 amino acids. Sequenced here: CD4+ T cells sorted from blood, sampled at week 0. This chain uses TRBV10-3 with TRBJ2-5; no clear D. This clonotype was sampled from a human donor with alopecia areata. The CDR3 DNA is TGTGCCATCACGCACGGGCTTCAAGAGACCCAGTACTTC. It specifies CAITHGLQETQYF.